Detailed here is one TCR beta chain. Looked up from germline, CDR1 is MDHEN and CDR2 is SYDVKM. Trimming pared 5 bases from V and 2 bases from J, leaving 6 bases between. The CDR3 contains 12 residues. Unique molecular identifiers were attached to individual cDNA molecules. TCRdb passed the 5' RACE reads through MiXCR, listing each CDR3 protein once. The table lists about 110,000 distinct CDR3 sequences, 11% of them singletons. This entry belongs to a study of early T cells in non-severe SARS-CoV-2 infection. Study information: RNA in bulk from unsorted whole blood was sequenced, and chains were unpaired.

This receptor was taken from an adult who was a healthcare worker with PCR-confirmed SARS-CoV-2 infection or an uninfected control (not recorded which). The V and J genes are TRBV28 and TRBJ1-1; no reliable D call. The sequenced sample was whole blood. The CDR3 nucleotides are TGTGCCAGCAGTCGCGCTAACACTGAAGCTTTCTTT. Translated: CASSRANTEAFF.